This T cell receptor (beta chain) appears in the sequencing data of a study of Graves' ophthalmopathy and Graves' hyperthyroidism. Study outcomes and limitations: Most thyroid clonotypes expanded beyond 0.001 frequency were also found in blood. With about 71% sensitivity and approximately 72% specificity, the model predicted ophthalmopathy progression.

Being free of ophthalmopathy for 18 months of follow-up defined stable hyperthyroidism. The PBMCs originated from roughly 11 ml of fresh peripheral blood. RNA transcripts yielded amplified TCR beta CDR3 regions. Following a first-round RT-PCR that used HTBI primers, a second-round multiplex PCR was carried out. TCRdb re-called the multiplex PCR reads through MiXCR, storing one row per CDR3 protein. The sample yields hundreds of thousands of distinct CDR3 sequences, 20% to 25% seen once. V lost 6 bases, J lost 0 bases, and 14 bases lay in between. This CDR3 spans 15 amino acids. Germline-derived CDR1 and CDR2 are MNHNS and SASEGT. Worth noting for this clonotype: Its antigen is currently unknown.

Sequencing was done on a sample of peripheral blood. The rearrangement uses TRBV6-1 and TRBJ1-1; D remains ambiguous. The TCR was taken from a woman under 30 with stable Graves' hyperthyroidism. Some clones in this sample may be carry-over from other donors' samples. The CDR3 DNA reads as TGTGCCAGCAGCCCTCCCCGAGGACTGAACACTGAAGCTTTCTTT. Translation gives CASSPPRGLNTEAFF.